This T cell receptor beta chain was documented in a study of cytotoxic CD8 clonotypes in ibrutinib-treated CLL. Study information: Patient counts were about twelve relapsed/refractory, about 14 treatment-naive and 17 to 18 IGHV unmutated. Notes on the study in general: Clonality was elevated at ibrutinib response and had returned toward baseline at progression.

Between the trimmed V and J ends, which lost 3 bases and 2 bases, there was a span of 10 bases. The CDR3 spans 14 residues. Germline CDR1 reads SNHLY; CDR2 reads FYNNEI. Regarding this clone: Antigen unknown.

Using immunoSEQ multiplex PCR, the repertoire was profiled, and TCRdb retains in-frame clones only, with some absent. The sample yields 20,000 to 25,000 clones, 65% to 75% seen once. V usage is TRBV2 and J usage is TRBJ1-1, with D possibly TRBD1 on 6 matching bases. The sequence derives from a human donor with chronic lymphocytic leukemia. This specimen consisted of PBMCs, obtained after 24 months of ibrutinib treatment. The CDR3 coding sequence is TGTGCCAGCAGTGAGGCGGGGGCTAACACTGAAGCTTTCTTT. This codes for CASSEAGANTEAFF.